This T cell receptor beta chain emerged from a study of shared clonotypes between healthy human individuals (dated by TCRdb to the early 2020s). Some background on the complete study: The cohort included a few men and a couple of women between 18 and 49 years of age. For each donor, CD4 naive and CD4 memory were each given three plates, CD8 naive was given two plates, and CD8 memory was given one plate. The study deeply sequenced blood TCR repertoires of 5 or 6 healthy adults to estimate repertoire size and the extent of clonotype sharing between individuals. To increase sequencing depth and limit assay-specific biases, different laboratories used diverse techniques to prepare libraries and sequence TCR repertoires. Each donor's leukapheresis produced roughly between about 0.9 and 9.5 billion PBMCs. Results the study describes overall, beyond this receptor: Larger estimated clonotype richness was generally found for naive subsets than for memory subsets. The genetic and exposure-history diversity represented was limited by the small number of donors. Only blood was sampled, and tissue TCR repertoires likely differ from those in blood. Sharing across four donors was observed for about 4.8% of naive CD4, less than 4% of naive CD8, roughly 2.4% of memory CD4, and roughly 0.4% of memory CD8 clonotypes. Incomplete sequencing was indicated by rarefaction of sorted-subset datasets, despite the large sequencing depth. Pairwise subsampling indicated that sequencing depth was expected to affect the degree of clonotype sharing among donors. Clonotypes shared by all four sorted-subset donors showed higher generation probabilities than non-shared clonotypes.

From the cysteine through the phenylalanine, the CDR3 covers 13 amino acids. Only the CDR3 DNA is retained, 39 bases long and in frame from the first base. Looking up the germline V gene yields CDR1 SQVTM and CDR2 ANQGSEA. Trimming leaves V shorter by 5 bases and J shorter by 2 bases, with the junction holding 3 bases beyond the gene matches. Using the deep immunoSEQ assay, multiplex PCR amplified TCR CDR3 regions from genomic DNA. Genomic DNA extracted from each cell subset was distributed evenly over all wells of several immunoSEQ 96-well plates, and each plate served as one replicate. Each replicate PCR for sorted subsets received around 0.2 ug genomic DNA, equal to roughly 30,000 T cell genomes. Purified libraries were quantified with a Qubit 3.0 fluorometer, sized on a Bioanalyzer 2100, and re-quantified with the KAPA Library Quantification kit. Every immunoSEQ 96-well plate was sequenced on a separate single-read 150-cycle Illumina NextSeq 550 flow cell. In the original analysis: Because the immunoSEQ output held only junctional sequences and lacked quality scores, the filtering could not match the filtering applied to full-length reads. Sequences were annotated with PyIR, a Python wrapper for IgBLAST v1.9, using IMGT germline references to assign V/J genes and CDR3. Reads were removed for weak V/J assignments (E-value above 1e-6), missing CDR3, stop codons, out-of-frame junctions, or ambiguous translated residues. V3J clonotypes were defined as sequences sharing an identical inferred V gene, J gene, and CDR3 amino acid sequence. Percentage overlap between repertoires was calculated by dividing the number of shared unique clonotypes by the size of the smaller repertoire. RTK rarefaction, the Chao1 estimator, and Recon v2.1 estimates of unobserved clonotypes were used to assess repertoire richness. Generation probabilities were computed with OLGA for all TCRbeta clonotypes obtained by the gDNA method from several donors. TCRdb re-hosts the immuneACCESS table, in-frame sequences only. Its copies lack some clones; in the studies checked, an unresolved V gene accounts for under half of them, and the cause for the rest is not known. V, J and clone size were drawn from that table, and D and trimming were deduced from the DNA. For this sample the table gives about 1 million clones, of which around 76% were detected only once. Together, the top ten hold 1.4% to 1.5% of the sample.

A remark on this clone: What antigen it recognizes has not been identified. No qualities accompany the bases; no much larger clone lies one base away.

The donors were healthy, HIV-negative adults with no recently reported acute infections or vaccinations. Every donor was a Caucasian adult living in Nashville, Tennessee, USA. CD4+ T cells were enriched by magnetic negative selection, after which naive cells were positively selected on CD45RA and the negative fraction was taken as the memory subset. Blood was obtained by leukapheresis, after which PBMCs were separated by Ficoll-Histopaque density gradient centrifugation and cryopreserved in liquid nitrogen vapor phase. Analytical flow cytometry was used to check the purity and quantity of each magnetically sorted T cell population. Genomic DNA was isolated from every sorted fraction and measured by UV absorbance on a Nanodrop 2000c.

This clonotype was obtained from a man aged 18 to 30 in good health. Sequenced material: memory CD4+ T cells sorted from blood. According to the study, the label for this sample's cell subset or site signals: CD45RA-negative fraction. Here the chain combines TRBV29-1 and TRBJ1-2, and 9 junction bases match TRBD1. The CDR3 sequence is CSVNRGLNYGYTF. The nucleotide sequence reads as follows: TGCAGCGTTAACAGGGGGCTGAACTATGGCTACACCTTC.